These T cell receptor beta chains were read from a single sample in a study of T-cell memory formation after mild COVID-19. TCRdb reprocessed the 5' RACE reads with MiXCR, giving one entry per CDR3 protein. This sample has some 150,000 distinct CDR3 sequences, with 11% to 15% found just once. The sample comprised PBMCs or a T cell subset sorted from them (not recorded which). These receptors were taken from an adult woman who had mild COVID-19 (a few samples of this study predate the infection). Cell type and time point are not known. The CDR3 runs from the conserved cysteine through the conserved F or W. The D gene is left open where the match is weak. Some rows mark clone size as missing; the rest say once, few, many or name a class of expanded clone.

v_gene	j_gene	abundance	d_gene	CDR3aa	CDR3nt
TRBV12-3/TRBV12-4	TRBJ1-1	-	-	CASSFLGGANTEAFF	TGTGCCAGCAGTTTCCTCGGGGGTGCGAACACTGAAGCTTTCTTT
TRBV5-1	TRBJ2-1	-	-	CASSWGDGSGYNEQFF	TGCGCCAGCAGCTGGGGGGACGGGTCGGGCTACAATGAGCAGTTCTTC
TRBV19	TRBJ1-5	-	-	CASHSGGTSNQPQHF	TGTGCCAGCCATAGTGGGGGGACTAGCAATCAGCCCCAGCATTTT
TRBV5-4	TRBJ1-1	few	-	CASSPQGRGSTEAFF	TGTGCCAGCAGCCCCCAGGGGAGGGGTTCCACTGAAGCTTTCTTT
TRBV6-5	TRBJ2-3	-	TRBD2	CASSPQLLAGETQYF	TGTGCCAGCAGTCCCCAATTACTAGCGGGGGAAACGCAGTATTTT
TRBV5-4	TRBJ2-1	-	-	CASNPGHVNEQFF	TGTGCCAGCAACCCCGGGCACGTGAATGAGCAGTTCTTC
TRBV4-1	TRBJ2-2	few	-	CASSQDGGGQGGELFF	TGCGCCAGCAGCCAAGATGGGGGGGGGCAGGGCGGGGAGCTGTTTTTT
TRBV12-5	TRBJ2-7	-	TRBD1	CASGQGQGYSYEQYF	TGTGCTAGTGGCCAGGGACAGGGATATTCCTACGAGCAGTACTTC
TRBV7-3	TRBJ2-7	few	TRBD2	CASSLLAGRYEQYF	TGTGCCAGCAGCTTACTAGCGGGAAGGTACGAGCAGTACTTC
TRBV2	TRBJ1-1	-	TRBD1	CASSESGTGTTEAFF	TGTGCCAGCAGTGAATCGGGGACAGGGACCACTGAAGCTTTCTTT
TRBV4-2	TRBJ2-1	few	-	CASSTDIYNEQFF	TGTGCCAGCAGCACGGACATTTACAATGAGCAGTTCTTC
TRBV11-2	TRBJ2-1	-	TRBD2	CASRSKTSGGDNEQFF	TGTGCCAGCAGATCAAAGACTAGCGGGGGAGACAATGAGCAGTTCTTC
TRBV7-6	TRBJ2-1	-	TRBD2	CASSLAVAGMPVWNEQFF	TGTGCCAGCAGCTTAGCGGTAGCGGGGATGCCCGTGTGGAATGAGCAGTTCTTC
TRBV3-1	TRBJ2-5	-	-	CASSFLGPSGQETQYF	TGTGCCAGCAGCTTCCTCGGGCCGAGCGGCCAAGAGACCCAGTACTTC
TRBV6-1	TRBJ1-5	-	-	CASSDGTVIWQPQHF	TGTGCCAGCAGTGACGGGACGGTTATTTGGCAGCCCCAGCATTTT
TRBV30	TRBJ1-5	once	-	CAWSEGTLSNQPQHF	TGTGCCTGGAGTGAAGGGACACTCAGCAATCAGCCCCAGCATTTT
TRBV7-9	TRBJ2-1	few	-	CASSSPSSSYNEQFF	TGTGCCAGCAGCTCCCCTTCAAGCTCCTACAATGAGCAGTTCTTC
TRBV5-6	TRBJ2-1	-	TRBD2	CASTDYWRLANNEQFF	TGTGCCAGCACCGACTACTGGAGACTAGCGAATAATGAGCAGTTCTTC
TRBV7-3	TRBJ2-3	many	TRBD2	CASSQGLAYADTQYF	TGTGCCAGCAGCCAGGGACTAGCGTACGCAGATACGCAGTATTTT
TRBV30	TRBJ2-2	few	-	CAWSVSGTGELFF	TGTGCCTGGAGTGTAAGCGGGACCGGGGAGCTGTTTTTT
TRBV29-1	TRBJ2-1	few	-	CSVVPGTRSYNEQFF	TGCAGCGTTGTCCCCGGGACCCGATCCTACAATGAGCAGTTCTTC
TRBV5-1	TRBJ2-7	many	-	CASSLTSASYEQYF	TGCGCCAGCAGCTTGACGAGCGCCTCCTACGAGCAGTACTTC
TRBV7-9	TRBJ2-7	-	TRBD1	CASSSTGAKGHEQYF	TGTGCCAGCAGCAGTACAGGGGCGAAAGGCCACGAGCAGTACTTC
TRBV7-6	TRBJ1-2	-	-	CASSPAGVDGYTF	TGTGCCAGCAGCCCGGCGGGGGTCGATGGCTACACCTTC
TRBV5-1	TRBJ2-7	-	-	CASSPDGQLIYEQYF	TGCGCCAGCAGCCCCGACGGACAGTTAATCTACGAGCAGTACTTC
TRBV7-3	TRBJ2-1	few	TRBD2	CASSSMPGGSSYNEQFF	TGTGCCAGCAGCTCGATGCCCGGCGGGAGCTCCTACAATGAGCAGTTCTTC
TRBV7-9	TRBJ1-1	-	-	CATGQGPEAFF	TGTGCCACTGGGCAGGGCCCTGAAGCTTTCTTT
TRBV13	TRBJ2-7	few	TRBD1	CASSAGTGFYEQYF	TGTGCCAGCAGCGCAGGGACAGGGTTCTACGAGCAGTACTTC
TRBV5-1	TRBJ2-7	few	-	CASSLAGISYEQYF	TGCGCCAGCAGCTTGGCAGGGATCTCCTACGAGCAGTACTTC
TRBV23-1	TRBJ1-5	-	-	CASKTSGTPRPQHF	TGCGCCAGCAAAACTTCCGGGACGCCGAGGCCCCAGCATTTT
TRBV6-2/TRBV6-3	TRBJ2-1	few	TRBD1	CASTARTGVMEQFF	TGTGCCAGCACGGCGCGGACAGGGGTGATGGAGCAGTTCTTC
TRBV5-6	TRBJ2-7	few	TRBD1	CASSAGTGSQYF	TGTGCCAGCAGCGCTGGGACAGGGTCCCAGTACTTC
TRBV7-9	TRBJ2-3	few	-	CASSPRQGNLYTQYF	TGTGCCAGCAGCCCCCGGCAGGGTAATTTATATACGCAGTATTTT
TRBV7-9	TRBJ2-7	many	-	CASSNDTNPHEQYF	TGTGCCAGCAGCAATGACACCAATCCCCACGAGCAGTACTTC
TRBV7-9	TRBJ2-1	few	TRBD2	CASSLTGTSENNEQFF	TGTGCCAGCAGCTTGACCGGGACTAGCGAAAACAATGAGCAGTTCTTC
TRBV4-2	TRBJ2-7	few	TRBD2	CASSQDGTSGAYEQYF	TGTGCCAGCAGCCAAGACGGGACTAGCGGAGCCTACGAGCAGTACTTC
TRBV15	TRBJ2-3	-	-	CATSRGTNTDTQYF	TGTGCCACCAGCAGAGGGACTAACACAGATACGCAGTATTTT
TRBV25-1	TRBJ1-1	-	-	CASSEYIGRNTEAFF	TGTGCCAGCAGTGAATATATAGGACGGAACACTGAAGCTTTCTTT
TRBV5-1	TRBJ2-7	few	-	CASSTQPAHEQYF	TGCGCCAGCAGCACACAGCCTGCCCACGAGCAGTACTTC
TRBV6-5	TRBJ2-1	few	TRBD2	CASSYALAGDNEQFF	TGTGCCAGCAGTTACGCCCTAGCGGGAGACAATGAGCAGTTCTTC
TRBV12-3/TRBV12-4	TRBJ1-2	few	-	CASRDLDGYGYTF	TGTGCCAGCAGGGACCTAGACGGGTATGGCTACACCTTC
TRBV7-9	TRBJ1-1	-	-	CASSLGPIEAFF	TGTGCCAGCAGCTTAGGACCCATCGAAGCTTTCTTT
TRBV7-9	TRBJ1-5	-	-	CASSPSASNQPQHF	TGTGCCAGCAGCCCTTCGGCGAGCAATCAGCCCCAGCATTTT
TRBV4-3	TRBJ2-7	few	TRBD2	CASSHFRTSGSSYEQYF	TGCGCCAGCAGCCATTTCCGGACTAGCGGGAGCTCCTACGAGCAGTACTTC
TRBV29-1	TRBJ2-7	few	-	CSVADTGLSYEQYF	TGCAGCGTAGCCGATACAGGGCTCTCCTACGAGCAGTACTTC
TRBV12-3/TRBV12-4	TRBJ1-6	-	-	CASSKGGDSPLHF	TGTGCCAGCAGTAAGGGGGGGGATTCACCCCTCCACTTT
TRBV19	TRBJ2-1	-	TRBD2	CASSSGGPSNEQFF	TGTGCCAGTTCCTCGGGGGGGCCAAGCAATGAGCAGTTCTTC
TRBV7-9	TRBJ2-2	-	-	CASSLDGYTGELFF	TGTGCCAGCAGCTTAGACGGATACACCGGGGAGCTGTTTTTT
TRBV20-1	TRBJ1-2	few	TRBD1	CSAPGQGSNYGYTF	TGCAGTGCTCCTGGACAGGGATCTAACTATGGCTACACCTTC
TRBV15	TRBJ1-2	-	TRBD1	CATSKGRGQGRYGYTF	TGTGCCACCAGCAAAGGGAGGGGACAGGGAAGATATGGCTACACCTTC
TRBV6-5	TRBJ2-1	few	TRBD1	CASSYSTGVTDEQFF	TGTGCCAGCAGTTACTCGACAGGGGTGACGGATGAGCAGTTCTTC
TRBV29-1	TRBJ2-7	-	TRBD2	CSVEGLAGVDEQYF	TGCAGCGTTGAAGGTTTAGCGGGAGTAGACGAGCAGTACTTC
TRBV9	TRBJ1-4	-	-	CASSVGGGKGEKLFF	TGTGCCAGCAGCGTAGGTGGGGGCAAGGGCGAAAAACTGTTTTTT
TRBV24-1	TRBJ2-6	few	-	CATSDTPRGRGANVLTF	TGTGCCACCAGTGATACCCCTCGAGGGCGCGGGGCCAACGTCCTGACTTTC
TRBV9	TRBJ1-2	few	-	CASSTPWGNYGYTF	TGTGCCAGCAGCACCCCGTGGGGGAACTATGGCTACACCTTC
TRBV19	TRBJ2-2	-	-	CASKGRGRSDTGELFF	TGTGCCAGTAAGGGCAGGGGAAGGTCGGACACCGGGGAGCTGTTTTTT